Listed here is a single TCR beta chain. No antigen is known for it. This entry belongs to a study of shared clonotypes between healthy human individuals. Broader study findings: Among the subsets, naive ones generally showed larger estimated richness than memory ones. The generation probabilities recorded for non-shared clonotypes fell below those of clonotypes shared by all four donors.

Here immunoSEQ multiplex PCR was the method, and the copy in TCRdb shows in-frame clones only, minus some. The table lists some 980,000 clones, about three quarters of them singletons. The V end lost 3 bases, the J end lost 4 bases, and 10 bases lay between the germline ends. The CDR3 spans 14 residues. Germline CDR1 GTSNPN, CDR2 SVGIG (reference sequence). The J gene is TRBJ1-6, the V gene TRBV30; perhaps TRBD1 as D (6 bases). Specimen: memory CD4+ T cells sorted from blood. Subset in this sample: CD45RA-negative fraction. The sequence was collected from a man aged 18 to 30 in good health. As DNA, the CDR3 is TGTGCCTGGAGGCAGGGACATTATAATTCACCCCTCCACTTT. This gives the protein CAWRQGHYNSPLHF.